These T cell receptor beta chains were read from a single sample in a study of blood T cell repertoires in COVID-19. Some clones are missing from TCRdb's copy, which holds only in-frame ones; the method was immunoSEQ multiplex PCR. The repertoire holds under 150,000 clones, with approximately 84% as singletons. Source material: peripheral blood. The receptors here all came from a man aged 50 to 60 with acute or convalescent COVID-19. The CDR3 runs from the conserved cysteine through the conserved F or W. Fields, in order: D gene, V gene, J gene, CDR3 length, clone size, CDR3 protein, CDR3 DNA. D genes are given only for firm matches. Rows may omit the clone size; those that give it use once, few, many or a size class.

D: TRBD2; V: TRBV7-2; J: TRBJ2-3; length: 18; size: NA; CDR3: CASSLAQSAGGPGDTQYF; DNA: TGTGCCAGCAGCTTAGCGCAGTCGGCGGGGGGGCCGGGAGATACGCAGTATTTT
D: NA; V: TRBV7-9; J: TRBJ1-3; length: 18; size: NA; CDR3: CASSSPNSRRGSGNTIYF; DNA: TGTGCCAGCAGCTCTCCTAATTCAAGGCGGGGGTCTGGAAACACCATATATTTT
D: TRBD1; V: TRBV6-1; J: TRBJ1-5; length: 16; size: NA; CDR3: CASSDRTGAINQPQHF; DNA: TGTGCCAGCAGTGACAGGACAGGGGCGATCAATCAGCCCCAGCATTTT
D: NA; V: TRBV5-1; J: TRBJ1-6; length: 16; size: NA; CDR3: CASSLAGPGVDSPLHF; DNA: TGCGCCAGCAGCTTGGCTGGGCCAGGGGTTGATTCACCCCTCCACTTT
D: NA; V: TRBV9; J: TRBJ2-3; length: 18; size: NA; CDR3: CASSVARGDRPSTDTQYF; DNA: TGTGCCAGCAGCGTAGCCCGGGGGGACAGGCCAAGCACAGATACGCAGTATTTT
D: NA; V: TRBV6-5; J: TRBJ1-2; length: 14; size: NA; CDR3: CASSYSRGIYGYTF; DNA: TGTGCCAGCAGTTACTCCAGGGGCATCTATGGCTACACCTTC
D: NA; V: TRBV19; J: TRBJ2-3; length: 16; size: NA; CDR3: CASSITGSSSTDTQYF; DNA: TGTGCCAGTAGTATAACCGGTTCGTCTAGCACAGATACGCAGTATTTT
D: NA; V: TRBV11-3; J: TRBJ1-5; length: 14; size: NA; CDR3: CASSFGQGGQPQHF; DNA: TGTGCCAGCAGCTTCGGCCAGGGAGGACAGCCCCAGCATTTT
D: TRBD2; V: TRBV7-2; J: TRBJ2-3; length: 15; size: NA; CDR3: CASSLAGLATDTQYF; DNA: TGTGCCAGCAGCTTAGCGGGACTAGCAACAGATACGCAGTATTTT
D: NA; V: TRBV2; J: TRBJ2-2; length: 13; size: NA; CDR3: CASSESRMGELFF; DNA: TGTGCCAGCAGTGAATCCCGCATGGGCGAGCTGTTTTTT
D: TRBD2; V: TRBV11-3; J: TRBJ2-3; length: 19; size: NA; CDR3: CASSLTVQRGGLSTDTQYF; DNA: TGTGCCAGCAGCTTAACGGTCCAGCGGGGGGGCCTCAGCACAGATACGCAGTATTTT
D: NA; V: TRBV2; J: TRBJ1-2; length: 13; size: NA; CDR3: CASSGRLNYGYTF; DNA: TGTGCCAGCAGTGGCAGGTTGAACTATGGCTACACCTTC
D: TRBD1; V: TRBV6-5; J: TRBJ1-2; length: 15; size: NA; CDR3: CASSLPGQGAGGYTF; DNA: TGTGCCAGCAGTTTACCGGGACAGGGGGCAGGGGGCTACACCTTC
D: NA; V: TRBV5-1; J: TRBJ2-7; length: 15; size: few; CDR3: CASSFGRSFSYEQYF; DNA: TGCGCCAGCAGCTTTGGCAGGTCTTTCTCCTACGAGCAGTACTTC
D: NA; V: TRBV5-8; J: TRBJ1-2; length: 15; size: once; CDR3: CASSLAPGTNYGYTF; DNA: TGTGCCAGCAGCTTGGCTCCGGGTACTAACTATGGCTACACCTTC
D: TRBD1; V: TRBV11-2; J: TRBJ2-1; length: 15; size: NA; CDR3: CASTPGQGIYNEQFF; DNA: TGTGCCAGCACTCCGGGACAGGGGATCTACAATGAGCAGTTCTTC
D: TRBD1; V: TRBV10-3; J: TRBJ1-2; length: 13; size: few; CDR3: CAITQTGGDGYTF; DNA: TGTGCCATCACCCAGACAGGGGGCGATGGCTACACCTTC
D: TRBD1; V: TRBV6-2/TRBV6-3; J: TRBJ1-1; length: 15; size: NA; CDR3: CASSFRDRGITEAFF; DNA: TGTGCCAGCAGTTTCCGGGACAGGGGGATCACTGAAGCTTTCTTT
D: NA; V: TRBV7-8; J: TRBJ2-2; length: 13; size: NA; CDR3: CASSLRGTGELFF; DNA: TGTGCCAGCAGCTTAAGAGGGACCGGGGAGCTGTTTTTT
D: NA; V: TRBV6-1; J: TRBJ1-3; length: 16; size: NA; CDR3: CASSEAGASSGNTIYF; DNA: TGTGCCAGCAGTGAGGCAGGGGCTAGCTCTGGAAACACCATATATTTT